A selection of T cell receptor beta chains follows, all from one sample in a study of shared clonotypes between healthy human individuals. Libraries were prepared by immunoSEQ multiplex PCR; TCRdb keeps only in-frame clonotypes and omits some of them. The data hold about 2 million clones, with 85% to 95% observed a single time. The sequencing sample was made of naive CD8+ T cells sorted from blood. These receptors came from a man aged 18 to 30 in good health. Both conserved end residues are part of each CDR3. A D gene is named only where the DNA matches it firmly. Clone size is given for some rows only: seen once, a few or many times, or a class if the clone is expanded.

D gene,J gene,clone size,V gene,CDR3 length,CDR3 protein,CDR3 DNA
NA,TRBJ1-5,NA,TRBV5-8,15,CASSLALISNQPQHF,TGTGCCAGCAGCTTGGCCCTGATTAGCAATCAGCCCCAGCATTTT
NA,TRBJ1-4,NA,TRBV4-3,13,CASSQDVGEKLFF,TGCGCCAGCAGCCAAGACGTGGGAGAAAAACTGTTTTTT
NA,TRBJ2-7,NA,TRBV18,13,CASSPSSDYEQYF,TGTGCCAGCTCACCCAGCAGTGATTACGAGCAGTACTTC
NA,TRBJ2-7,NA,TRBV9,14,CASSPAGPSYEQYF,TGTGCCAGCAGCCCAGCGGGCCCCTCCTACGAGCAGTACTTC
TRBD2,TRBJ2-5,NA,TRBV19,20,CASSINPPGLAGVREETQYF,TGTGCCAGTAGTATTAACCCCCCCGGACTAGCGGGAGTGAGGGAAGAGACCCAGTACTTC
TRBD2,TRBJ2-7,NA,TRBV27,15,CASKMAGGQQYEQYF,TGTGCCAGCAAGATGGCGGGGGGCCAGCAATACGAGCAGTACTTC
TRBD1,TRBJ2-7,once,TRBV7-9,15,CASSFRDREFYEQYF,TGTGCCAGCAGCTTCCGGGACAGGGAGTTTTACGAGCAGTACTTC
NA,TRBJ2-7,NA,TRBV11-2,14,CASSLEGGKDEQYF,TGTGCCAGCAGCTTAGAGGGCGGGAAGGACGAGCAGTACTTC
NA,TRBJ2-7,NA,TRBV11-2,15,CASSFYTGARGEQYF,TGTGCCAGCAGCTTTTACACGGGTGCCAGGGGTGAGCAGTACTTC
TRBD1,TRBJ1-5,NA,TRBV7-7,18,CASSLLGQGMKAYQPQHF,TGTGCTAGCAGCCTACTGGGACAGGGGATGAAGGCCTATCAGCCCCAGCATTTT
NA,TRBJ2-7,NA,TRBV9,15,CASSVADTLGYEQYF,TGTGCCAGCAGCGTAGCGGACACGCTAGGATACGAGCAGTACTTC
NA,TRBJ2-7,NA,TRBV19,14,CASSIGGGLYEQYF,TGTGCCAGTAGTATTGGGGGGGGCCTCTACGAGCAGTACTTC
TRBD2,TRBJ2-7,NA,TRBV4-3,15,CASSQEAGGPYEQYF,TGCGCCAGCAGCCAGGAAGCGGGAGGTCCCTACGAGCAGTACTTC
TRBD1,TRBJ1-5,NA,TRBV27,15,CASSPGGASNQPQHF,TGTGCCAGCAGTCCAGGGGGCGCGAGCAATCAGCCCCAGCATTTT